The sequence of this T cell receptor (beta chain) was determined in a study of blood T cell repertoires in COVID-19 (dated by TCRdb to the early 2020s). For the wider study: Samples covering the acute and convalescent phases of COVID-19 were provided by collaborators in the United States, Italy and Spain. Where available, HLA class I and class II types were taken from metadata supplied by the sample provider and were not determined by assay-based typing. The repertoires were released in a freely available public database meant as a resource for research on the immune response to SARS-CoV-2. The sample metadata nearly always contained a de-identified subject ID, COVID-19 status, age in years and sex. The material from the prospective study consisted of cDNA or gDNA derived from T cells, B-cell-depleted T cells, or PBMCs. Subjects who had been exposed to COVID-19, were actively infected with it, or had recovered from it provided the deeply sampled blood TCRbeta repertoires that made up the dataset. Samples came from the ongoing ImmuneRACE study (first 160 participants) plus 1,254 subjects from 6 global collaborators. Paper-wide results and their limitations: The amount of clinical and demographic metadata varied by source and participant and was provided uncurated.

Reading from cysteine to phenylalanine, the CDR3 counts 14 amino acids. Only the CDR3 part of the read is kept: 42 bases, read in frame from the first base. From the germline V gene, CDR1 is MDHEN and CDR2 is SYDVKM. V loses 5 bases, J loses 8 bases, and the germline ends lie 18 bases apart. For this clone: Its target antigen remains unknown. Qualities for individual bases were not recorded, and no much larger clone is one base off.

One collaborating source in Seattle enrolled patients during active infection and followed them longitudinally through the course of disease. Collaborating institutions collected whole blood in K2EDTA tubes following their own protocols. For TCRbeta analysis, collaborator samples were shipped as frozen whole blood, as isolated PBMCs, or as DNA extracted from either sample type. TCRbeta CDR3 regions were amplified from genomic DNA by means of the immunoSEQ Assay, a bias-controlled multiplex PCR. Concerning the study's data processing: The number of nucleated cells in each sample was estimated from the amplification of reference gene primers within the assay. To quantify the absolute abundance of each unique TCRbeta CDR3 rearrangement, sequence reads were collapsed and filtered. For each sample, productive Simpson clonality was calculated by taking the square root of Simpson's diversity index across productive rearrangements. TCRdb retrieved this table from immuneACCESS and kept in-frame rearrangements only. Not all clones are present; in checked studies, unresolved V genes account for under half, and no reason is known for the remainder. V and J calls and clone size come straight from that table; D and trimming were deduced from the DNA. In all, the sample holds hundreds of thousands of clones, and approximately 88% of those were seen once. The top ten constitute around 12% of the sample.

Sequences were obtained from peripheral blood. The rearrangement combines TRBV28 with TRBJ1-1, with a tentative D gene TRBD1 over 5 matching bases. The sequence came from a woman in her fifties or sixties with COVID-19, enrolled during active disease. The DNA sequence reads TGTGCCAGCAGTACACAGCCTCAGACAGCCGAAGCTTTCTTT. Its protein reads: CASSTQPQTAEAFF.